This is a list of T cell receptor beta chains from one sample in a study of PD-L1 blockade in urothelial cancer. Data came from immunoSEQ multiplex PCR; TCRdb stores just in-frame clones and leaves some out. The table shows tens of thousands of clones, with around 88% occurring only once. The starting material was PBMCs, obtained around atezolizumab (anti-PD-L1) treatment. The receptors shown here come from a man aged 55 to 70 with urothelial cancer. Both conserved end residues are part of each CDR3. The D gene is left open where the match is weak. Clone size is stated in some rows and not others, as once, few, many or a class when expanded.

TRBJ2-3,.,TRBV7-2,.,TGTGCCAGCAGCTTAGTCGGGGGACTTGGAAGCACAGATACGCAGTATTTT,CASSLVGGLGSTDTQYF
TRBJ2-7,.,TRBV27,.,TGTGCCAGCAGTTCGGGCTACGAGCAGTACTTC,CASSSGYEQYF
TRBJ1-4,once,TRBV27,.,TGTGCCAGCAGTTTCCTAAATGAAAAACTGTTTTTT,CASSFLNEKLFF
TRBJ2-5,.,TRBV6-5,TRBD2,TGTGCCAGCGTATCAGCGGGGGGGGAGACCCAGTACTTC,CASVSAGGETQYF
TRBJ2-2,.,TRBV11-3,.,TGTGCCAGCAGCTTAGTTATTACAGGGAACACCGGGGAGCTGTTTTTT,CASSLVITGNTGELFF
TRBJ1-2,.,TRBV5-1,.,TGCGCCAGCAGCTTGGAGCGGTATGGCTACACCTTC,CASSLERYGYTF
TRBJ2-1,.,TRBV18,.,TGTGCCAGCTCACCGTCTGTTTACAATGAGCAGTTCTTC,CASSPSVYNEQFF
TRBJ1-2,.,TRBV5-5,.,TGTGCCAGCAGCTTACAGGATAACTATGGCTACACCTTC,CASSLQDNYGYTF
TRBJ1-1,.,TRBV7-9,.,TGTGCCAGCAGCTTGACGGGGGAGGACACTGAAGCTTTCTTT,CASSLTGEDTEAFF
TRBJ1-3,.,TRBV11-2,.,TGTGCCACGGCGGGGCCGATACTCTCTGGAAACACCATATATTTT,CATAGPILSGNTIYF
TRBJ2-1,.,TRBV5-4,TRBD2,TGTGCCAGCAGCTTGGTAGCAGCGGGGGGCTGGAGCTCCTACAATGAGCAGTTCTTC,CASSLVAAGGWSSYNEQFF
TRBJ1-5,.,TRBV28,TRBD1,TGTGCCAGCAGTCCGCGAAGGACAGGGTTGGGTCAGCCCCAGCATTTT,CASSPRRTGLGQPQHF
TRBJ1-2,.,TRBV19,.,TGTGCCAGTAGTATAGCAGGTTTTTATGGCTACACCTTC,CASSIAGFYGYTF
TRBJ1-3,.,TRBV15,TRBD1,TGTGCCACCAGCAGAGGTACAGGGGTTTCTGGAAACACCATATATTTT,CATSRGTGVSGNTIYF
TRBJ2-1,.,TRBV10-1,TRBD2,TGCGCCAGCAGTGAGGAGGGAGTTGGGCGGGGGGCGCAGTTCTTC,CASSEEGVGRGAQFF
TRBJ1-1,.,TRBV19,.,TGTGCCAGTAGTATACGGGGTATGAACACTGAAGCTTTCTTT,CASSIRGMNTEAFF
TRBJ1-2,.,TRBV6-1,.,TGTGCCAGCAGTGAAGAGGGGTACTATGGCTACACCTTC,CASSEEGYYGYTF
TRBJ2-5,.,TRBV7-3,.,TGTGCCAGCAGCTTATTAGGAGGACAAGAGACCCAGTACTTC,CASSLLGGQETQYF
TRBJ2-5,.,TRBV4-2,.,TGTGCCAGCAGCCAAGATAGGGGGGAGACCCAGTACTTC,CASSQDRGETQYF
TRBJ1-2,.,TRBV5-3,.,TGTGCCAGAAGCCCCATCGGGTATGGCTACACCTTC,CARSPIGYGYTF
TRBJ1-2,.,TRBV5-1,.,TGCGCCAGCAGCTGGGGCAGCGCGACAAATTATGGCTACACCTTC,CASSWGSATNYGYTF
TRBJ2-2,.,TRBV27,TRBD2,TGTGCCAGCAGTTTATCGATCCTAGCGGGGGAGGCCGGGGAGCTGTTTTTT,CASSLSILAGEAGELFF
TRBJ1-5,.,TRBV2,.,TGTGCCAGCAGTGCCCGGGGCAATCAGCCCCAGCATTTT,CASSARGNQPQHF
TRBJ1-3,.,TRBV11-2,TRBD1,TGTGCCAGCAGCTTCTCAGGGGGCTCGGGAAACACCATATATTTT,CASSFSGGSGNTIYF
TRBJ1-1,.,TRBV6-6,.,TGTGCCAGCAGTTACTCGAAGATCAGGGTGAACACTGAAGCTTTCTTT,CASSYSKIRVNTEAFF
TRBJ1-2,.,TRBV7-6,.,TGTGCCAGCAGCTTAGGTTCGAGCCGGGGGGATGGCTACACCTTC,CASSLGSSRGDGYTF
TRBJ2-1,.,TRBV7-3,TRBD2,TGTGCCAGCAGCTTAGCGGGGGGTGGCAATGAGCAGTTCTTC,CASSLAGGGNEQFF
TRBJ1-5,.,TRBV19,TRBD1,TGTGCCAGTAGCCTATACGCCGGGACAGGGGATCTACAGCCCCAGCATTTT,CASSLYAGTGDLQPQHF
TRBJ1-1,.,TRBV11-3,.,TGTGCCAGCTCACTGGATAGCGGCACTGAAGCTTTCTTT,CASSLDSGTEAFF
TRBJ1-2,.,TRBV28,.,TGTGCCAGCAGCACAATACAGGGTAATAGTAACTATGGCTACACCTTC,CASSTIQGNSNYGYTF
TRBJ2-2,.,TRBV6-5,.,TGTGCCAGCAGTTCAAGCTGGGGCCCCGGGGAGCTGTTTTTT,CASSSSWGPGELFF
TRBJ2-3,.,TRBV5-1,TRBD2,TGCGCCAGCAGCTTGTTCGCGGGGGGGAGTCCAGATACGCAGTATTTT,CASSLFAGGSPDTQYF
TRBJ2-1,.,TRBV4-1,TRBD2,TGCGCCAGCAGCCTATTCCCCGGACTAGCGGGGCGCAGGCATACATACAATGAGCAGTTCTTC,CASSLFPGLAGRRHTYNEQFF
TRBJ2-7,.,TRBV5-1,.,TGCGCCAGCAGCTTACAGGGATTTCCCTACGAGCAGTACTTC,CASSLQGFPYEQYF
TRBJ2-3,.,TRBV29-1,TRBD1,TGCAGCGTTGAAAGGACAGGGACAGATACGCAGTATTTT,CSVERTGTDTQYF
TRBJ2-3,.,TRBV15,.,TGTGCCACCAGCAGAGCTGCTAGCTTCACAGATACGCAGTATTTT,CATSRAASFTDTQYF
TRBJ2-1,once,TRBV4-1,TRBD2,TGCGCCAGCAGCCAAGATCCTAGCGGGGGTCATTCCTACAATGAGCAGTTCTTC,CASSQDPSGGHSYNEQFF
TRBJ2-7,.,TRBV6-5,.,TGTGCCAGCAGTTACAGGGGATCCTTCGAGCAGTACTTC,CASSYRGSFEQYF
TRBJ1-1,.,TRBV5-1,.,TGCGCCAGCAGCCAGGGGCGGGTCGGAAGACTCACTGAAGCTTTCTTT,CASSQGRVGRLTEAFF
TRBJ2-1,many,TRBV19,.,TGTGCCAGTAGCCCGGTCCTGAGCTCCTACAATGAGCAGTTCTTC,CASSPVLSSYNEQFF